These 14 T cell receptor beta chains came from one sample sequenced in a study of blood T cell repertoires in COVID-19. Profiled with immunoSEQ multiplex PCR; TCRdb holds only in-frame clones, not every one. The sample yields 350,000 or so clones, approximately 92% seen once. Material for sequencing was PBMCs or T cells enriched from blood (not recorded which). The receptors originated from a woman aged 25 to 39 who had recovered from COVID-19.

The chain links TRBV6-6 to TRBJ1-2; no clear D gene. This CDR3 has 15 residues. The V gene's germline CDR1 is MNHNY and CDR2 SVGAGI (reference sequence). Between the trimmed V and J ends, which lost 6 bases and 5 bases, there was a span of 19 bases. The CDR3 nucleotides are TGTGCCAGCAGAATGGCCTCTGGCAGTCGTTATGGCTACACCTTC. It codes for CASRMASGSRYGYTF.

For this clone: Other nucleotide sequences from this sample produce the same CDR3. The chain uses TRBV6-5 and TRBJ2-7; 8 positions match TRBD1. Germline V gives CDR1 MNHEY, CDR2 SVGAGI. This CDR3 comprises 13 residues. Germline trimming cut 4 bases from V and 3 bases from J; bases unmatched to any gene: 2. For the CDR3, the DNA is TGTGCCAGCAGTTCCGACAGGGGCTACGAGCAGTACTTC. This encodes CASSSDRGYEQYF.

This rearrangement joins TRBV28 to TRBJ2-7; D is perhaps TRBD2 (5 bases). V was clipped by 7 bases and J by 2 bases, with 12 bases between them. The CDR3 consists of 13 residues. Germline CDR1 MDHEN, CDR2 SYDVKM. DNA for the CDR3: TGTGCCAGCACTGCAGGACTCCCCTACGAGCAGTACTTC. Protein: CASTAGLPYEQYF.

The rearrangement uses TRBV7-8 and TRBJ1-3; D perhaps matches TRBD1 (6 bases). Trimming left V 6 bases short and J 0 bases short, with 9 bases between. CDR1 SGHVS and CDR2 FQNEAQ come from the germline V gene. This CDR3 region has 14 residues. CDR3: CASRPDSSGNTIYF. DNA for the CDR3: TGTGCCAGCAGACCGGACAGCTCTGGAAACACCATATATTTT.

With regard to this clone: The sample holds other DNA sequences that translate to the same CDR3. This sequence joins TRBV5-4 and TRBJ2-7, with TRBD1 as a possible D gene (5 bases). This CDR3 has 11 amino acids. V was trimmed by 0 bases and J by 7 bases, leaving 5 bases between them. Germline values: CDR1 SGHNT, CDR2 YYREEE (reference sequence). The CDR3 sequence is CASSLDREQYF. Here the CDR3 DNA reads TGTGCCAGCAGCTTGGACAGGGAGCAGTACTTC.

The chain is built from TRBV6-6 and TRBJ1-3, with D tentatively TRBD1 (6 bases). V was pared by 5 bases and J by 5 bases, with 16 bases between. Germline lookup yields CDR1 MNHNY and CDR2 SVGAGI (reference sequence). CDR3 length: 15 residues. CDR3 bases: TGTGCCAGCAGTCAATCGACAGGACGTCGAAACACCATATATTTT. It translates to CASSQSTGRRNTIYF.

The genes are TRBV28 and TRBJ1-2; D perhaps matches TRBD1 (5 bases). The CDR3 is made up of 15 amino acids. Per germline, CDR1 MDHEN and CDR2 SYDVKM. V lost 2 bases, J lost 8 bases, and 18 bases lay in between. CDR3 loop: CASSLSGAGTGGYTF. The CDR3 DNA is TGTGCCAGCAGTTTAAGCGGGGCGGGGACCGGGGGCTACACCTTC.

This rearrangement joins TRBV6-2 or TRBV6-3 to TRBJ2-3; TRBD1 might be the D (7 bases). CDR1 and CDR2 from the germline V gene are MNHEY and SVGEGT. CDR3 size: 18 residues. With 2 bases removed from V and 2 bases from J, the gap between germline ends came to 20 bases. In DNA form, the CDR3 reads TGTGCCAGCAGTTACGGTAACTACAGGGGACTCATCACAGATACGCAGTATTTT. Amino acids: CASSYGNYRGLITDTQYF.

The chain recombines TRBV24-1 with TRBJ1-5, with a weak D call TRBD1 (6 bases). This CDR3 is built from 15 residues. V lost 4 bases to trimming and J lost 3 bases, with 12 bases between them. Germline values: CDR1 KGHDR, CDR2 SFDVKD. The CDR3 region is CATSEPGQSNQPQHF. CDR3 nucleotides: TGTGCCACCAGTGAACCCGGACAGTCCAATCAGCCCCAGCATTTT.

The chain carries TRBV4-3 and TRBJ2-7; 7 bases align to TRBD2. Looked up from germline, CDR1 is LGHNA and CDR2 is YSLEER. The CDR3 runs 16 residues. V gave up 0 bases and J gave up 2 bases; unmatched junction bases: 7. CDR3 residues: CASSQDGASGTYEQYF. The CDR3 region has the DNA TGCGCCAGCAGCCAAGACGGGGCTAGCGGAACCTACGAGCAGTACTTC.

This rearrangement joins TRBV9 to TRBJ1-3; 8 nucleotides agree with TRBD1. This CDR3 comprises 15 residues. V lost 0 bases, J lost 4 bases, and 3 bases stayed unmatched. Per the germline V gene, CDR1 is SGDLS and CDR2 is YYNGEE. The chain's CDR3 is CASSVGGTGGNTIYF. Here the CDR3 DNA reads TGTGCCAGCAGCGTAGGAGGGACAGGAGGAAACACCATATATTTT.

The chain combines TRBV3-1 (or the pseudogene TRBV3-2) with TRBJ2-7; weak D call: TRBD1 (6 bases). The CDR3 has 16 residues. V dropped 4 bases and J dropped 3 bases, with 19 bases sitting between them. Germline V gene sequence: CDR1 LGHDT, CDR2 YNNKEL (reference sequence). CDR3 region: CASSRIGVQGNYEQYF. CDR3 coding DNA: TGTGCCAGCAGCCGGATCGGGGTACAGGGAAACTACGAGCAGTACTTC.

The J gene is TRBJ2-5, the V gene TRBV12-5; the match to TRBD2 covers 14 bases. Germline assignment: CDR1 LGHNT and CDR2 FRNRAP. With V trimmed by 7 bases and J by 1 base, 5 bases remained unmatched. The CDR3 covers 16 residues. This CDR3 reads CASATGTSGSQETQYF. The CDR3 bases are TGTGCTAGTGCCACCGGGACTAGCGGGAGCCAAGAGACCCAGTACTTC.

CDR3 region: CASSPRGGSAESSYEQYF. CDR3 coding DNA: TGTGCCAGCTCCCCTAGAGGGGGTTCGGCGGAGAGCTCCTACGAGCAGTACTTC. The J gene is TRBJ2-7, the V gene TRBV18, with D possibly TRBD1 on 6 matching bases. V was pared by 6 bases and J by 0 bases, with 24 bases between. CDR1 KGHSH and CDR2 LQKENI come from the germline V gene. The CDR3 extends over 18 amino acids.